This entry lists 13 T cell receptor beta chains sequenced from one sample in a study of cytotoxic CD8 clonotypes in ibrutinib-treated CLL. Sequencing was performed with immunoSEQ multiplex PCR; in TCRdb, only in-frame clones are kept and a portion is missing. This sample has about 45,000 clones; around 73% occur once, and the top ten carry around 13%. Sequencing used PBMCs, obtained after 12 months of ibrutinib treatment. The receptors were gathered from a human donor with chronic lymphocytic leukemia.

The chain employs TRBV2 and TRBJ2-3, with 9 bases matching TRBD2. Germline V lookup: CDR1 SNHLY, CDR2 FYNNEI. This CDR3 spans 15 amino acids. With 8 bases clipped from V and 8 bases from J, the junction kept 14 bases outside the gene matches. As DNA, the CDR3 is TGTGCCAGCGGGGATCCCCGAGCGGGAGGCGGTACGCAGTATTTT. This gives the protein CASGDPRAGGGTQYF.

This chain joins TRBV5-1 and TRBJ2-5; 8 bases match TRBD2. V shed 4 bases and J 3 bases; nucleotides not matched to a gene: 5. Germline values: CDR1 SGHRS, CDR2 YFSETQ. The CDR3 length is 14 residues. CDR3 in amino acids: CASSPGTSEETQYF. CDR3 nucleotides: TGCGCCAGCAGCCCTGGGACTAGTGAAGAGACCCAGTACTTC.

The V call is TRBV5-1, the J call TRBJ2-2, with 8 bases lining up with TRBD2. This CDR3 spans 16 amino acids. V shed 4 bases, J shed 4 bases, and the junction held 9 bases outside the gene matches. Germline V gene lookup returns CDR1 SGHRS and CDR2 YFSETQ. The chain's CDR3 is CASSAGLVSSTGELFF. The CDR3 DNA is TGCGCCAGCAGCGCGGGACTAGTTAGCAGCACCGGGGAGCTGTTTTTT.

This sequence joins TRBV5-4 and TRBJ2-7; no reliable D call. Trimming cost V 0 bases and J 7 bases, with 11 bases left between them. There are 13 residues in the CDR3. Germline-derived CDR1 and CDR2 are SGHNT and YYREEE (reference sequence). Written as DNA, the CDR3 is TGTGCCAGCAGCTTGGAATTGATGGGAGAGCAGTACTTC. Protein product: CASSLELMGEQYF. Filled out from reference TRBV5-4 and TRBJ2-7, the complete variable domain reads ETGVTQSPTHLIKTRGQQVTLRCSSQSGHNTVSWYQQALGQGPQFIFQYYREEENGRGNFPPRFSGLQFPNYSSELNVNALELDDSALYLCASSLELMGEQYFGPGTRLTVT.

As concerns this clone: A junction boundary mismatches the germline segment, possibly from a read error. The CDR3 loop reads CASSGGLAGVSSYSEQFF. The CDR3 nucleotides are TGTGCCTCCAGCGGAGGGCTAGCGGGGGTTAGCTCCTACAGTGAGCAGTTCTTC. This sequence joins TRBV10-3 and TRBJ2-1; 10 positions match TRBD2. The CDR3 runs 18 residues. In germline, CDR1 is ENHRY, CDR2 SYGVKD.

The V call is TRBV2, the J call TRBJ2-7, with TRBD2 identical over 8 bases. V gave up 6 bases and J gave up 6 bases; unmatched junction bases: 10. Per germline, CDR1 SNHLY and CDR2 FYNNEI. The CDR3 has 14 residues. The CDR3 nucleotides read TGTGCCAGCAGGGTCTCCGGGGGGGCGCTCGAGCAGTACTTC. This sequence encodes CASRVSGGALEQYF.

This rearrangement joins TRBV11-1 to TRBJ2-1; D remains ambiguous. This CDR3 comprises 11 residues. V was trimmed by 1 base and J by 10 bases, leaving 5 bases between them. Germline V gives CDR1 SGHAT, CDR2 FQDESV (reference sequence). The CDR3 reads CASSLVREQFF. CDR3 bases: TGTGCCAGCAGCTTAGTAAGGGAGCAGTTCTTC.

The rearrangement links TRBV6-1 to TRBJ2-7; D call uncertain. CDR3 size: 10 residues. Germline V gene data show CDR1 as MNHNS and CDR2 as SASEGT. The germline V and J ends were trimmed by 6 bases and 6 bases, with 6 bases remaining between them. DNA for the CDR3: TGTGCCAGCAGGTGGGTCGAGCAGTACTTC. Its translation is CASRWVEQYF.

This chain links TRBV28 with TRBJ1-2, with no clear D. CDR1 is MDHEN, CDR2 SYDVKM, per germline. The CDR3 spans 10 residues. The V end lost 6 bases, the J end lost 5 bases, and 4 bases lay between the germline ends. CDR3 DNA: TGTGCCAGCAGCAATTATGGCTACACCTTC. Its protein is CASSNYGYTF.

This clone was seen only a few times. This chain links TRBV4-1 with TRBJ1-5, with D possibly TRBD1 on 6 matching bases. CDR3 length equals 16 residues. Germline V CDR1 and CDR2: MGHRA, YSYEKL. V dropped 1 base and J dropped 2 bases, with 12 bases sitting between them. CDR3 protein: CASSQGVGAGNQPQHF. CDR3 nucleotides: TGCGCCAGCAGCCAAGGAGTGGGGGCAGGCAATCAGCCCCAGCATTTT.

This rearrangement joins TRBV4-1 to TRBJ1-2; perhaps TRBD1 as D (6 bases). The germline V and J ends were trimmed by 0 bases and 7 bases, with 18 bases remaining between them. Germline V gives CDR1 MGHRA, CDR2 YSYEKL. This CDR3 is built from 16 residues. The CDR3 spells CASSQEAQGHSGGYTF. DNA for the CDR3: TGCGCCAGCAGCCAAGAGGCGCAGGGACACAGCGGTGGCTACACCTTC.

The gene calls are TRBV5-1 and TRBJ2-3, with 7 bases identical to TRBD1. The trim removed 3 bases at V and 5 bases at J, leaving 12 bases unmatched. Germline CDR1 and CDR2: SGHRS and YFSETQ. The CDR3 runs to 16 residues. CDR3 sequence (DNA): TGCGCCAGCAGCTGGGTCGAGACAGGGATGGGAGATACGCAGTATTTT. Protein product: CASSWVETGMGDTQYF.

The chain uses TRBV10-2 and TRBJ2-7; TRBD2 aligns across 10 bases. The CDR3 contains 16 residues. J was trimmed by 3 bases and V by 2 bases; bases with no gene match: 7. Germline-derived CDR1 and CDR2 are WSHSY and SAAADI. The CDR3 bases are TGCGCCAGCAGTGAGCCAGAGCGGGGGGGACGCTACGAGCAGTACTTC. It translates to CASSEPERGGRYEQYF.